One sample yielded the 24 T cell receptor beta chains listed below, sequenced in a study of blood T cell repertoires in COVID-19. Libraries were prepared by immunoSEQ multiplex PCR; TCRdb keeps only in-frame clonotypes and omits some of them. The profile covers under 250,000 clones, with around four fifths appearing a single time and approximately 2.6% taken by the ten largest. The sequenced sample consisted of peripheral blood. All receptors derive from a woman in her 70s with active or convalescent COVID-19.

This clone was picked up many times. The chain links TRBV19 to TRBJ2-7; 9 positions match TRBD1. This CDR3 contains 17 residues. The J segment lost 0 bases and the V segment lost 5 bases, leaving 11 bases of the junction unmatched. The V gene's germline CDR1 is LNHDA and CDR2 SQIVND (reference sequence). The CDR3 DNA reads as TGTGCCAGTAGTGGATCACCGGGACAGGGTATCTCCTACGAGCAGTACTTC. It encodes CASSGSPGQGISYEQYF. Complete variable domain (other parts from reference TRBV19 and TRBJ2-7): DGGITQSPKYLFRKEGQNVTLSCEQNLNHDAMYWYRQDPGQGLRLIYYSQIVNDFQKGDIAEGYSVSREKKESFPLTVTSAQKNPTAFYLCASSGSPGQGISYEQYFGPGTRLTVT.

CDR3 protein: CASSPLRVPSADTQYF. CDR3 DNA: TGTGCCAGTAGTCCCCTCAGGGTCCCTAGTGCAGATACGCAGTATTTT. This chain uses TRBV19 with TRBJ2-3; possible D gene TRBD1, 5 bases. V was pared by 5 bases and J by 4 bases, with 19 bases between. The CDR3 has 16 residues. Germline CDR1 LNHDA, CDR2 SQIVND (reference sequence).

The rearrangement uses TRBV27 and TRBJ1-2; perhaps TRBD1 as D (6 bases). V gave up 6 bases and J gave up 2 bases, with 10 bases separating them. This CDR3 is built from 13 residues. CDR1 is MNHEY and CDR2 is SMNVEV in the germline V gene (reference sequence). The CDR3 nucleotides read TGTGCCAGCAGAGACAGGCCGAACTATGGCTACACCTTC. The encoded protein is CASRDRPNYGYTF.

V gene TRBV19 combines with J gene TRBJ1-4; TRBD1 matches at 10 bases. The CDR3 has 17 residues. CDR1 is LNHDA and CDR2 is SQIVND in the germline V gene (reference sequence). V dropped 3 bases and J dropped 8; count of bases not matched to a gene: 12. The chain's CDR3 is CASSMGQGPRRGEKLFF. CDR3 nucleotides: TGTGCCAGTAGTATGGGACAGGGGCCCCGCCGAGGCGAAAAACTGTTTTTT.

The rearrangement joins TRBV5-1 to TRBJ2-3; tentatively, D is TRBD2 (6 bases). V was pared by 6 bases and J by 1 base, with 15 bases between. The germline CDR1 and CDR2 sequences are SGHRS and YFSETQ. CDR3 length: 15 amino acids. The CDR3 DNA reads TGCGCCAGCAAGCTACTCCCGGGAGGCACAGATACGCAGTATTTT. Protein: CASKLLPGGTDTQYF.

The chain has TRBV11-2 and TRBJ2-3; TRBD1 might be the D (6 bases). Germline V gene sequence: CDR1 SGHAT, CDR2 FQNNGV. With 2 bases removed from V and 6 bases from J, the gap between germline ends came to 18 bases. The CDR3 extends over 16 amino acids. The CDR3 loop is CASSLNPGARLDTQYF. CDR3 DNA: TGTGCCAGCAGCTTAAACCCAGGGGCCCGACTGGATACGCAGTATTTT. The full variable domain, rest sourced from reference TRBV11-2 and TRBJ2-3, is EAGVAQSPRYKIIEKRQSVAFWCNPISGHATLYWYQQILGQGPKLLIQFQNNGVVDDSQLPKDRFSAERLKGVDSTLKIQPAKLEDSAVYLCASSLNPGARLDTQYFGPGTRLTVL.

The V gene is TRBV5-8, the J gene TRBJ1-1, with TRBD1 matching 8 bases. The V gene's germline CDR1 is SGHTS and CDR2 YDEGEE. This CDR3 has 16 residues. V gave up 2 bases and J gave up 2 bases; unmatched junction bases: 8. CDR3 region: CASSFTRTGRNTEAFF. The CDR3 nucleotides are TGTGCCAGCAGCTTCACCCGGACAGGGAGAAACACTGAAGCTTTCTTT.

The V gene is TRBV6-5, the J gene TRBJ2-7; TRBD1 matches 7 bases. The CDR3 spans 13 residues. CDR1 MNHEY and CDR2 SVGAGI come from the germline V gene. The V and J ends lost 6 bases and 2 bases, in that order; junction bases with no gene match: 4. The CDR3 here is CASSIQGPYEQYF. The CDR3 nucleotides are TGTGCCAGCAGCATACAGGGGCCCTACGAGCAGTACTTC.

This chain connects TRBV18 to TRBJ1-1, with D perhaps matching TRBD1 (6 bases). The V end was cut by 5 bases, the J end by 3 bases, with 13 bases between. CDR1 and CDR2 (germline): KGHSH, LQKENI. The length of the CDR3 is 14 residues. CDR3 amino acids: CASSATGRDTEAFF. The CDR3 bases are TGTGCCAGCTCAGCCACAGGGAGGGACACTGAAGCTTTCTTT. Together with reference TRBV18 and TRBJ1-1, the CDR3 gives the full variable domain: NAGVMQNPRHLVRRRGQEARLRCSPMKGHSHVYWYRQLPEEGLKFMVYLQKENIIDESGMPKERFSAEFPKEGPSILRIQQVVRGDSAAYFCASSATGRDTEAFFGQGTRLTVV.

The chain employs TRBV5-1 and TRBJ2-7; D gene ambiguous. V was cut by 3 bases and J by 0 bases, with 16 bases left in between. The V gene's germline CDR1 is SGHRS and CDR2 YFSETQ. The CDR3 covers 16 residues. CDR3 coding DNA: TGCGCCAGCAGCTACTCGGCGGCAGCGAGCTCCTACGAGCAGTACTTC. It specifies CASSYSAAASSYEQYF.

CDR3 sequence: CASSQQGTGTDTQYF. The CDR3 DNA sequence: TGTGCCAGCAGCCAACAGGGAACGGGCACAGATACGCAGTATTTT. V gene TRBV7-3 combines with J gene TRBJ2-3; TRBD1 is a possible D gene (6 bases). The CDR3 loop spans 15 amino acids. Germline CDR1 reads SGHTA; CDR2 reads FQGTGA. Trimming removed 5 bases at V and 1 base at J, with 13 bases between.

The CDR3 DNA is TGTGCCACCAGCAGGGAGGCTGGCAGGGGGAATGAAAAACTGTTTTTT. Its translation: CATSREAGRGNEKLFF. The chain links TRBV15 to TRBJ1-4; 7 bases line up with TRBD1. With 3 bases clipped from V and 5 bases from J, the junction kept 9 bases outside the gene matches. The CDR3 consists of 16 residues. From germline, CDR1 is LNHNV and CDR2 YYDKDF (reference sequence).

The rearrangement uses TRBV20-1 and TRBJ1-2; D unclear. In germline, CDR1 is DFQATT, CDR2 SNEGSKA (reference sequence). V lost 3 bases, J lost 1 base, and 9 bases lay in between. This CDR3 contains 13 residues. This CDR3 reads CSASSELNYGYTF. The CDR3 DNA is TGCAGTGCTAGTTCCGAACTTAACTATGGCTACACCTTC.

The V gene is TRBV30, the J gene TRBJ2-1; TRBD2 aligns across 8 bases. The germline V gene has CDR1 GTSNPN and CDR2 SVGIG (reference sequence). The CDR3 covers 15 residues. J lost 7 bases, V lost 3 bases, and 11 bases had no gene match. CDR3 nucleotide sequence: TGTGCCTGGAGCTCCGGGACTAGGAGGTTGAATGAGCAGTTCTTC. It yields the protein CAWSSGTRRLNEQFF.

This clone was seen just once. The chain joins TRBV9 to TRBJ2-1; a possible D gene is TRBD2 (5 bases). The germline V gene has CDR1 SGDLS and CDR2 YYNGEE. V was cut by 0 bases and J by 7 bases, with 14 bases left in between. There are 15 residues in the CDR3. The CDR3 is CASSVESGRRNEQFF. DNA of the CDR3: TGTGCCAGCAGCGTAGAATCGGGAAGGAGAAATGAGCAGTTCTTC.

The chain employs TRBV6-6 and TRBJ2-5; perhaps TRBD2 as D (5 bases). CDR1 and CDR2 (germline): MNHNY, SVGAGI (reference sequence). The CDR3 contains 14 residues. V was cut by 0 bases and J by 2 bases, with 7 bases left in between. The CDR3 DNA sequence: TGTGCCAGCAGTTACTCTCCGGGGCAAGAGACCCAGTACTTC. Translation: CASSYSPGQETQYF.

The CDR3 DNA reads as TGTGCCAGCTCACCCGGACAGGGGGTTGAAGCTTTCTTT. The encoded protein is CASSPGQGVEAFF. V and J are TRBV18 and TRBJ1-1; 10 bases line up with TRBD1. The ends lost 3 bases at V and 7 bases at J; junction bases unmatched: 2. The CDR3 has 13 amino acids. Germline V lookup: CDR1 KGHSH, CDR2 LQKENI.

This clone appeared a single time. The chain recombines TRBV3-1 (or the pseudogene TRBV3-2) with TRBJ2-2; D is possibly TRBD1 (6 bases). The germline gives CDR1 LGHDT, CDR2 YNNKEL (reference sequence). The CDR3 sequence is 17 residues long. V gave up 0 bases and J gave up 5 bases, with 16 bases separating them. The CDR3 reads CASSQELSGDWTGELFF. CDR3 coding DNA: TGTGCCAGCAGCCAAGAGCTGTCAGGGGATTGGACCGGGGAGCTGTTTTTT.

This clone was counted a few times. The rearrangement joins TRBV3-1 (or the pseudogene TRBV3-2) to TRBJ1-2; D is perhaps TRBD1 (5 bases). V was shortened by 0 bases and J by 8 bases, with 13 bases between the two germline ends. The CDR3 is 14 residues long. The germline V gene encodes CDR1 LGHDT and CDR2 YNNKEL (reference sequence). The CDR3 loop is CASSQEGALGGYTF. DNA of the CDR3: TGTGCCAGCAGCCAAGAAGGGGCCCTGGGAGGCTACACCTTC.

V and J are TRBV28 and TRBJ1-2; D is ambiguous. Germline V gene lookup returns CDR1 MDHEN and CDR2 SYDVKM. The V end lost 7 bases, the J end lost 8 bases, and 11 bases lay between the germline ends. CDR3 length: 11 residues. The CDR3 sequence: CASNFRGGYTF. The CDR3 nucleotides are TGTGCCAGCAATTTCAGAGGGGGCTACACCTTC.

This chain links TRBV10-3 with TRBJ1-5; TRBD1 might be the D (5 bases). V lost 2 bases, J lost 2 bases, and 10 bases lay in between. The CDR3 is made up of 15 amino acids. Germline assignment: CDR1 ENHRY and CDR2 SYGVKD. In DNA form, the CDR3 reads TGTGCCATCAGTGAGGGGGGGAGCGGCAATCAGCCCCAGCATTTT. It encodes CAISEGGSGNQPQHF.

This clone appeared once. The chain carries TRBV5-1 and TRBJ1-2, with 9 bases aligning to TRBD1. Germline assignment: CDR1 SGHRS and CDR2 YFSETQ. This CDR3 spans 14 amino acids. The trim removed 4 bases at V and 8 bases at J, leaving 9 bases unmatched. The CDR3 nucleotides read TGCGCCAGCAGCCTGGGACAGGGAAATGACGGCTACACCTTC. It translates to CASSLGQGNDGYTF.

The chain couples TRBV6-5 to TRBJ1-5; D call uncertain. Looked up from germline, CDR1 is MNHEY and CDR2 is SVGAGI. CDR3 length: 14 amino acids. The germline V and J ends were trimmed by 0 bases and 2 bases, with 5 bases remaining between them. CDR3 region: CASSYSQGNQPQHF. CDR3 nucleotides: TGTGCCAGCAGTTACTCGCAGGGCAATCAGCCCCAGCATTTT.

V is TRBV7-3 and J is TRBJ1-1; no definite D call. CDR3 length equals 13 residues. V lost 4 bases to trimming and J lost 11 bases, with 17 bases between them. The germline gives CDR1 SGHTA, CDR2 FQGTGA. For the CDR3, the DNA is TGTGCCAGCAGCTCAAATCCCGGGAGTGAGGCTTTCTTT. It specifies CASSSNPGSEAFF.